One and the same sample provided the 27 T cell receptor beta chains below, sequenced in a study of CD8+CD57+ T cells in acquired aplastic anemia. The use of genomic DNA as template underpinned the TCR beta VDJ and CDR3 profiling. TCRdb called the reads again in MiXCR, with one record for every CDR3 protein. The repertoire has 210,000 or so distinct CDR3 sequences, roughly 50% of them found once; the top ten carry around 20%. Only patients with CD8+CD57+ cell expansion on flow cytometry were chosen for sequencing. The sequencing input was sorted CD4+, CD8+, or CD8+CD57+ T cells (not recorded which) from PBMCs. All receptors come from a human donor with aplastic anemia.

V usage is TRBV10-3 and J usage is TRBJ2-1, with 9 nucleotides matching TRBD1. The CDR3 spans 14 residues. J was trimmed by 7 bases and V by 7 bases; bases with no gene match: 8. In germline, CDR1 is ENHRY, CDR2 SYGVKD. The CDR3 here is CAIKGQDRGNEQFF. CDR3 nucleotides: TGTGCCATCAAGGGTCAGGACAGGGGTAATGAGCAGTTCTTC.

The CDR3 nucleotides read TGTGCCAGTAGTATAGACGGGGCGGCGGACGAGCAGTACTTC. Residues: CASSIDGAADEQYF. V usage is TRBV19 and J usage is TRBJ2-7; D tentatively fits TRBD1 or TRBD2 (5 bases each). Between the trimmed V and J ends, which lost 0 bases and 5 bases, there was a span of 11 bases. The CDR3 length is 14 residues. The germline gives CDR1 LNHDA, CDR2 SQIVND (reference sequence).

This clonotype has a count of ten or more. This CDR3 reads CASSHSGQGSQPQHF. CDR3 bases: TGTGCCAGCAGTCATTCGGGACAGGGTAGTCAGCCCCAGCATTTT. This sequence joins TRBV28 and TRBJ1-5, with 9 nucleotides matching TRBD1. Looked up from germline, CDR1 is MDHEN and CDR2 is SYDVKM. CDR3 length: 15 residues. Trimming removed 5 bases from V and 6 bases from J; junction bases left unmatched: 8.

This clonotype was seen many times. The rearrangement joins TRBV7-9 to TRBJ1-5; D gene unclear. In germline, CDR1 is SEHNR, CDR2 FQNEAQ (reference sequence). CDR3 length equals 12 residues. V gave up 3 bases and J gave up 6 bases, with 6 bases separating them. DNA for the CDR3: TGTGCCAGCAGCTTTTTAGGTCAGCCCCAGCATTTT. This translates into CASSFLGQPQHF.

The chain uses TRBV20-1 and TRBJ1-1, with a tentative D call TRBD1 (6 bases). This CDR3 is 14 amino acids long. Germline lookup yields CDR1 DFQATT and CDR2 SNEGSKA (reference sequence). V lost 3 bases to trimming and J lost 1 base, with 12 bases between them. The CDR3, as DNA: TGCAGTGCTAGTTTCCCGGACAGGAACACTGAAGCTTTCTTT. It encodes CSASFPDRNTEAFF.

In its sample, this clonotype was seen many times. The V gene is TRBV2, the J gene TRBJ2-5, with 10 bases that match TRBD1. CDR3 length: 16 residues. In germline, CDR1 is SNHLY, CDR2 FYNNEI. The ends lost 3 bases at V and 1 base at J; junction bases unmatched: 5. CDR3: CASSDGDRGPQETQYF. CDR3 bases: TGTGCCAGCAGTGATGGGGACAGGGGCCCCCAAGAGACCCAGTACTTC.

V is TRBV7-9 and J is TRBJ1-6; perhaps TRBD1 as D (6 bases). V shed 3 bases and J shed 5 bases, with 14 bases lying between them. The length of the CDR3 is 16 residues. The germline V gene encodes CDR1 SEHNR and CDR2 FQNEAQ (reference sequence). The CDR3 region has the DNA TGTGCCAGCAGCTTGGGGGGGCAGGACGATAATTCACCCCTCCACTTT. Its translation is CASSLGGQDDNSPLHF.

This clonotype was found many times. The V gene is TRBV6-5, the J gene TRBJ1-5; 7 positions match TRBD1. J lost 1 base, V lost 8 bases, and 8 bases had no gene match. Germline lookup yields CDR1 MNHEY and CDR2 SVGAGI. This CDR3 has 15 amino acids. CDR3 loop: CASRKGALSNQPQHF. In nucleotides, the CDR3 is TGTGCCAGCCGGAAGGGGGCATTGAGCAATCAGCCCCAGCATTTT.

This clonotype was seen repeatedly, ten times or more. This chain uses TRBV5-1 with TRBJ1-4; tentatively, D is TRBD1 (6 bases). Germline-derived CDR1 and CDR2 are SGHRS and YFSETQ. The CDR3 runs 16 residues. V was pared by 0 bases and J by 3 bases, with 12 bases between. CDR3 protein: CASSLVGALANEKLFF. Written as DNA, the CDR3 is TGCGCCAGCAGCTTGGTGGGGGCGCTTGCTAATGAAAAACTGTTTTTT.

CDR3 DNA sequence: TGTGCTAGTGGTTTCGATAGGATCCACCAAGAGACCCAGTACTTC. Translating it yields CASGFDRIHQETQYF. The chain links TRBV12-5 to TRBJ2-5, with D uncertain. The ends were cut back, 3 bases at V and 0 bases at J, with 11 bases in the middle. The length of the CDR3 is 15 residues. Germline lookup yields CDR1 LGHNT and CDR2 FRNRAP.

The chain uses TRBV19 and TRBJ1-1, with D uncertain. The ends were cut back, 0 bases at V and 4 bases at J, with 12 bases in the middle. Germline V gene lookup returns CDR1 LNHDA and CDR2 SQIVND (reference sequence). The CDR3 sequence is 15 residues long. CDR3 amino acids: CASSIDYFAGTEAFF. CDR3 bases: TGTGCCAGTAGTATAGATTATTTTGCGGGCACTGAAGCTTTCTTT.

This clonotype was counted at least ten times. V usage is TRBV12-3 or TRBV12-4 and J usage is TRBJ2-2; D might be TRBD1 or TRBD2, each matching 5 bases. Trimming pared 3 bases from V and 11 bases from J, leaving 13 bases between. The CDR3 spans 13 residues. CDR3 nucleotides: TGTGCCAGCAGTTTGGGGACCCACGGAGAGCTGTTTTTT. Its translation: CASSLGTHGELFF.

The CDR3 sequence: CSARDGRQGLSGAPQYF. The CDR3 region has the DNA TGCAGTGCTAGAGATGGGCGACAGGGATTGAGCGGGGCTCCCCAGTACTTC. V and J are TRBV20-1 and TRBJ2-7; the D call may be TRBD1 or TRBD2 (7 bases each). The germline V and J ends were trimmed by 0 bases and 10 bases, with 28 bases remaining between them. CDR3 length: 17 amino acids. Germline CDR1 and CDR2: DFQATT and SNEGSKA (reference sequence).

Of note for this clonotype: As the CDR3 is not closed by the conserved phenylalanine or tryptophan, this likely results from a read error. Because the CDR3's place on the DNA is in doubt, the DNA is left out and the CDR3 is given as listed by TCRdb. The chain recombines TRBV10-2 with TRBJ2-1; whether TRBD1, the table's D call, matches the DNA was not checked. The CDR3 is made up of 14 amino acids, end residues included. The germline CDR1 and CDR2 sequences are WSHSY and SAAADI. Here the CDR3 reads CASRWTGSDNEQSL.

This chain uses TRBV20-1 with TRBJ1-5, with D hard to call. This CDR3 spans 15 amino acids. The V end lost 2 bases, the J end lost 5 bases, and 16 bases lay between the germline ends. Germline V lookup: CDR1 DFQATT, CDR2 SNEGSKA (reference sequence). The CDR3 bases are TGCAGTGCTAGAATGGCCTCGGGCCTCTATCAGCCCCAGCATTTT. Encoded protein: CSARMASGLYQPQHF.

The rearrangement uses TRBV5-4 and TRBJ2-1, with 9 bases identical to TRBD2. The CDR3 runs to 16 residues. CDR1 SGHNT and CDR2 YYREEE come from the germline V gene (reference sequence). Losses at the gene ends were 4 bases for V and 4 bases for J; bases not matched to a gene: 9. Written as DNA, the CDR3 is TGTGCCAGCAGCGCCCCGGGACTAGCAAAGTACAATGAGCAGTTCTTC. Amino acids: CASSAPGLAKYNEQFF.

Worth noting for this clonotype: This CDR3 fails to terminate in the conserved phenylalanine or tryptophan, so it likely reflects a read error. The V call is TRBV5-1, the J call TRBJ2-7, with TRBD2 matching 10 bases. The CDR3 length is 15 residues. Trimming cost V 4 bases and J 0 bases; bases outside gene matches: 4. Germline V gene data show CDR1 as SGHRS and CDR2 as YFSETQ. This CDR3 is CASSHSGGTSYEQYY. The CDR3 region has the DNA TGCGCCAGCAGCCATAGCGGGGGGACCTCCTACGAGCAGTACTAC.

Notes on this clonotype: Germline is not matched at one junction end, which may reflect a read error. The chain carries TRBV5-6 and TRBJ1-4, with a possible D match to TRBD1 (5 bases). This CDR3 is 14 amino acids long. Per the germline V gene, CDR1 is SGHDT and CDR2 is YYEEEE. The CDR3 DNA reads as TGTGCCGGCAGCTTGACAGCAACTAATGAAAAACTGTTTTTT. This codes for CAGSLTATNEKLFF.

This chain connects TRBV7-6 to TRBJ2-5, with D possibly TRBD2 on 6 matching bases. CDR1 is SGHVS and CDR2 is FNYEAQ in the germline V gene. The CDR3 is 15 residues long. The germline V and J ends were trimmed by 6 bases and 5 bases, with 19 bases remaining between them. The CDR3 region is CASSAVGGASETQYF. The CDR3 coding sequence is TGTGCCAGCAGTGCCGTCGGGGGAGCATCCGAGACCCAGTACTTC.

This clonotype was detected ten times or more. This rearrangement joins TRBV5-1 to TRBJ2-5, with a weak D call TRBD2 (5 bases). The CDR3 loop spans 13 amino acids. V was clipped by 3 bases and J by 4 bases, with 10 bases between them. CDR1 and CDR2 from the germline V gene are SGHRS and YFSETQ. The DNA of the CDR3 is TGCGCCAGCAGCTCCTTACTAGTAGAGACCCAGTACTTC. Its translation is CASSSLLVETQYF.

The gene calls are TRBV30 and TRBJ1-6, with D possibly being TRBD1 (5 bases). V lost 0 bases, J lost 6 bases, and 12 bases lay in between. This CDR3 region has 15 residues. In germline, CDR1 is GTSNPN, CDR2 SVGIG (reference sequence). The CDR3 coding sequence is TGTGCCTGGAGTGTACCGGGGCGGTTTAATTCACCCCTCCACTTT. Amino acids: CAWSVPGRFNSPLHF. Complete variable domain (other parts from reference TRBV30 and TRBJ1-6): SQTIHQWPATLVQPVGSPLSLECTVEGTSNPNLYWYRQAAGRGLQLLFYSVGIGQISSEVPQNLSASRPQDRQFILSSKKLLLSDSGFYLCAWSVPGRFNSPLHFGNGTRLTVT.

CDR3 sequence (DNA): TGTGCCAGCAGTTACTCGGGGACAGGGGTATTAGGAACTGAAGCTTTCTTT. This codes for CASSYSGTGVLGTEAFF. The chain uses TRBV6-5 and TRBJ1-1; 10 bases match TRBD1. The CDR3 runs to 17 residues. CDR1 and CDR2 from the germline V gene are MNHEY and SVGAGI. The J segment lost 5 bases and the V segment lost 0 bases, leaving 9 bases of the junction unmatched.

This chain joins TRBV7-2 and TRBJ2-2; the D gene is possibly TRBD1 (6 bases). The germline V gene encodes CDR1 SGHTA and CDR2 FQGNSA. V lost 5 bases and J lost 8, with 9 bases in between. The CDR3 has 12 residues. The CDR3 DNA is TGTGCCAGCAGCCTAGACAGGGGGGAGCTGTTTTTT. Encoded protein: CASSLDRGELFF. Together with reference TRBV7-2 and TRBJ2-2, the CDR3 gives the full variable domain: GAGVSQSPSNKVTEKGKDVELRCDPISGHTALYWYRQSLGQGLEFLIYFQGNSAPDKSGLPSDRFSAERTGGSVSTLTIQRTQQEDSAVYLCASSLDRGELFFGEGSRLTVL.

The J gene is TRBJ1-4, the V gene TRBV19; TRBD1 matches at 8 bases. CDR3 size: 18 residues. The V and J ends lost 4 bases and 0 bases, in that order; junction bases with no gene match: 10. CDR1 and CDR2 from the germline V gene are LNHDA and SQIVND (reference sequence). This CDR3 reads CASSTRPGQGATNEKLFF. Written as DNA, the CDR3 is TGTGCCAGTAGTACGAGGCCCGGACAGGGCGCAACTAATGAAAAACTGTTTTTT.

This clonotype was picked up many times. V usage is TRBV12-3 or TRBV12-4 and J usage is TRBJ1-6, with D hard to call. The ends were cut back, 2 bases at V and 7 bases at J, with 6 bases in the middle. This CDR3 is built from 13 residues. CDR3: CASSLMGNSPLHF. In DNA form, the CDR3 reads TGTGCCAGCAGTTTAATGGGGAATTCACCCCTCCACTTT.

Regarding this clonotype: A much larger clone is a single base away; this may be a read error. This chain connects TRBV5-1 to TRBJ1-1; 9 bases map to TRBD1. The CDR3 contains 13 residues. In germline, CDR1 is SGHRS, CDR2 YFSETQ. Germline trimming cut 6 bases from V and 1 base from J; bases unmatched to any gene: 1. The CDR3 coding sequence is TGCGCCAGCAACAGGGGGCCGAACACTGAAGCTTTCTTT. Translating it yields CASNRGPNTEAFF.

The V and J genes are TRBV10-1 and TRBJ1-1; D possibly corresponds to TRBD1 (5 bases). Germline V gene sequence: CDR1 WNHNN, CDR2 SYGVQD (reference sequence). V shed 4 bases and J shed 5 bases, with 17 bases lying between them. The CDR3 is 15 residues long. CDR3 protein: CASSGRRGAWTEAFF. CDR3 DNA sequence: TGCGCCAGCAGTGGTAGGAGGGGCGCGTGGACTGAAGCTTTCTTT.